This T cell receptor beta chain was recovered during a study of shared clonotypes between healthy human individuals. For the study at large: Per-donor plates numbered three CD4 naive, three CD4 memory, two CD8 naive and one CD8 memory.

Each of the donors was a healthy adult who was HIV-negative and had not had a recent acute infection or vaccination. This clone was seen more than once but under ten times. Assay used: immunoSEQ multiplex PCR; TCRdb lists only in-frame clones, some missing. In the table there are hundreds of thousands of clones, approximately 79% of which are singletons. V lost 3 bases, J lost 3 bases, and 3 bases stayed unmatched. This CDR3 contains 14 residues. CDR1 and CDR2 (germline): SGDLS, YYNGEE. The clonotype originates from a woman aged 25 to 45 in good health. The sequencing input was memory CD4+ T cells sorted from blood. Described subset: CD45RA-negative fraction. The chain has TRBV9 and TRBJ2-3, with 8 bases identical to TRBD1. As DNA, the CDR3 is TGTGCCAGCAGCGCAGGACAGGGAACAGATACGCAGTATTTT. It is translated as CASSAGQGTDTQYF.